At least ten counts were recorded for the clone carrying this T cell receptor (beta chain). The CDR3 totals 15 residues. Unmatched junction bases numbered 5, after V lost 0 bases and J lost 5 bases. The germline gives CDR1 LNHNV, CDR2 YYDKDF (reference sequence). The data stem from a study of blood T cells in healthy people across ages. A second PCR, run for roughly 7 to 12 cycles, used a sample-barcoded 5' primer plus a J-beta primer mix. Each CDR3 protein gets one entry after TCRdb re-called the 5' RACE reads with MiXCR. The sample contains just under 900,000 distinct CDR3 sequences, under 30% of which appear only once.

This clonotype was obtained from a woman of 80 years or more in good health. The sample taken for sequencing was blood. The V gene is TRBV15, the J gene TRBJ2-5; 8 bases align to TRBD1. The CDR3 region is CATSRDTGGWETQYF. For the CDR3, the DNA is TGTGCCACCAGCAGAGATACAGGGGGTTGGGAGACCCAGTACTTC. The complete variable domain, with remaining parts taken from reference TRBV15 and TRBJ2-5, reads DAMVIQNPRYQVTQFGKPVTLSCSQTLNHNVMYWYQQKSSQAPKLLFHYYDKDFNNEADTPDNFQSRRPNTSFCFLDIRSPGLGDTAMYLCATSRDTGGWETQYFGPGTRLLVL.